These 29 T cell receptor beta chains originate from one sample sequenced in a study of cytomegalovirus exposure and HLA in healthy donors. Both 60 Vbeta primers and 13 Jbeta primers went into the PCR. Clones were read by immunoSEQ multiplex PCR, and TCRdb kept only the in-frame ones, dropping some. The repertoire holds about 250,000 clones, with around 80% as singletons. Specimen: PBMCs. These receptors were obtained from a girl aged 2-9 years in good health and CMV-seronegative.

The chain employs TRBV19 and TRBJ2-1, with a weak D call TRBD2 (6 bases). V dropped 10 bases and J dropped 3 bases, with 19 bases sitting between them. The length of the CDR3 is 15 residues. The germline gives CDR1 LNHDA, CDR2 SQIVND (reference sequence). The CDR3 protein is CATHVAGLSYNEQFF. CDR3 sequence (DNA): TGTGCCACCCATGTGGCGGGACTGAGCTACAATGAGCAGTTCTTC.

The V call is TRBV15, the J call TRBJ2-1; TRBD2 aligns across 7 bases. The CDR3 contains 13 residues. V lost 3 bases and J lost 6; bases outside the gene matches: 2. Germline V gene sequence: CDR1 LNHNV, CDR2 YYDKDF (reference sequence). The CDR3 nucleotides read TGTGCCACCAGCAGGACTAGCCCCAATGAGCAGTTCTTC. This codes for CATSRTSPNEQFF.

This clone was seen a single time. The genes are TRBV28 and TRBJ1-1, with D tentatively TRBD1 (5 bases). Germline CDR1 reads MDHEN; CDR2 reads SYDVKM. This CDR3 spans 14 amino acids. V lost 3 bases to trimming and J lost 8 bases, with 16 bases between them. The CDR3 loop is CASSFIGGGGEAFF. CDR3 coding DNA: TGTGCCAGCAGTTTTATCGGGGGGGGAGGAGAAGCTTTCTTT.

In regard to this clone: One end of the junction is discordant with germline, which a read error may explain. The V gene is TRBV5-1, the J gene TRBJ1-1; D might be TRBD1 (6 bases). This CDR3 is 12 amino acids long. Per germline, CDR1 SGHRS and CDR2 YFSETQ. CDR3 sequence: CASSLRDTEAFF. CDR3 coding DNA: TGCGCCAGCAGCTTGAGGGACACCGAAGCTTTCTTT.

The V call is TRBV29-1, the J call TRBJ2-1, with D perhaps matching TRBD2 (6 bases). V was shortened by 6 bases and J by 12 bases, with 21 bases between the two germline ends. CDR3 length equals 13 residues. The germline CDR1 and CDR2 sequences are SQVTM and ANQGSEA. The DNA of the CDR3 is TGCAGCGTCGCGGGACTGGTCAGGCGGTGGCAGTTCTTC. Its protein is CSVAGLVRRWQFF.

J is TRBJ2-1 and V is TRBV11-2; 9 positions match TRBD2. From germline, CDR1 is SGHAT and CDR2 FQNNGV. V was clipped by 0 bases and J by 5 bases; unmatched bases: 14. This CDR3 contains 19 residues. The CDR3: CASSLDLAGASFDHNEQFF. DNA of the CDR3: TGTGCCAGCAGCTTAGATTTAGCGGGAGCGTCCTTTGACCACAATGAGCAGTTCTTC.

The V call is TRBV27, the J call TRBJ2-7; perhaps TRBD1 as D (6 bases). From germline, CDR1 is MNHEY and CDR2 SMNVEV (reference sequence). This CDR3 spans 12 amino acids. V lost 2 bases, J lost 4 bases, and 6 bases lay in between. CDR3 in DNA: TGTGCCAGCAGTTTAACAGGGTACGAGCAGTACTTC. It encodes CASSLTGYEQYF.

The chain uses TRBV4-2 and TRBJ1-1; 7 bases line up with TRBD1. V trimming: 4 bases; J trimming: 8 bases; junction bases outside the gene matches: 7. Germline V gene lookup returns CDR1 LGHNA and CDR2 YNFKEQ. The CDR3 has 13 amino acids. CDR3 sequence (DNA): TGTGCCAGCAGCCTTTCCGGGACAGCAGAAGCTTTCTTT. It codes for CASSLSGTAEAFF.

V and J are TRBV9 and TRBJ2-1; 11 nucleotides agree with TRBD2. CDR1 and CDR2 (germline): SGDLS, YYNGEE. After removal of 1 base from V and 8 bases from J, the junction contained 11 bases not matched to a gene. The CDR3 contains 17 residues. The CDR3: CASSVPITSGSEDEQFF. CDR3 nucleotide sequence: TGTGCCAGCAGCGTACCCATAACTAGCGGGAGTGAGGATGAGCAGTTCTTC.

A single count supports this clone. The chain joins TRBV6-1 to TRBJ2-7; the match to TRBD2 covers 7 bases. J was trimmed by 2 bases and V by 8 bases; bases with no gene match: 0. This CDR3 region has 11 residues. Germline-derived CDR1 and CDR2 are MNHNS and SASEGT. CDR3 DNA: TGTGCCAGCCGGGGGGCCTACGAGCAGTACTTC. Translating gives CASRGAYEQYF.

This clone was picked up one time. The V and J genes are TRBV5-6 and TRBJ2-1; the D is unclear. The germline V gene has CDR1 SGHDT and CDR2 YYEEEE. The CDR3 sequence is 11 residues long. V was pared by 5 bases and J by 8 bases, with 8 bases between. The CDR3 DNA reads as TGTGCCAGCAGTGGTGGCTATGAGCAGTTCTTC. It is translated as CASSGGYEQFF.

This rearrangement joins TRBV7-9 to TRBJ2-1; D is undetermined. CDR3 length: 12 amino acids. V was trimmed by 5 bases and J by 1 base, leaving 3 bases between them. Looked up from germline, CDR1 is SEHNR and CDR2 is FQNEAQ (reference sequence). This chain's CDR3 is CASSLSYNEQFF. The DNA of the CDR3 is TGTGCCAGCAGCCTGTCCTACAATGAGCAGTTCTTC.

The V call is TRBV7-9, the J call TRBJ1-2; D call uncertain. This CDR3 comprises 12 residues. Per germline, CDR1 SEHNR and CDR2 FQNEAQ (reference sequence). The CDR3 here is CAIPGVIYGYTF. CDR3 nucleotides: TGTGCTATCCCCGGAGTCATCTATGGCTACACCTTC.

The rearrangement links TRBV29-1 to TRBJ2-5; the match to TRBD2 covers 13 bases. The end of the DNA aligns better with TRBJ2-7, so the J call may be wrong. CDR3 length: 18 residues. In germline, CDR1 is SQVTM, CDR2 ANQGSEA. The CDR3 bases are TGCAGCGTTGTAGGGCGCGGACTAGCGGGAGAGGGTAGCTACGAGCAGTACTTC. It specifies CSVVGRGLAGEGSYEQYF.

The chain recombines TRBV30 with TRBJ1-4, with a possible D match to TRBD1 (6 bases). The V end was cut by 5 bases, the J end by 10 bases, with 14 bases between. CDR3 size: 12 residues. CDR1 is GTSNPN and CDR2 is SVGIG in the germline V gene (reference sequence). CDR3 coding DNA: TGTGCCTGGTGGGAACAGGGCGGAAAACTGTTTTTT. The encoded protein is CAWWEQGGKLFF. Looking up the rest from reference TRBV30 and TRBJ1-4 gives the full variable domain: SQTIHQWPATLVQPVGSPLSLECTVEGTSNPNLYWYRQAAGRGLQLLFYSVGIGQISSEVPQNLSASRPQDRQFILSSKKLLLSDSGFYLCAWWEQGGKLFFGSGTQLSVL.

The sample holds one count of this clone. DNA of the CDR3: TGTGCCAGCAGCTCAAATGCCCGGACAGGGATCAATCAGCCCCAGCATTTT. This sequence encodes CASSSNARTGINQPQHF. The J gene is TRBJ1-5, the V gene TRBV7-3, with TRBD1 identical over 8 bases. Germline V gives CDR1 SGHTA, CDR2 FQGTGA. V shed 4 bases and J 3 bases; nucleotides not matched to a gene: 11. The CDR3 length is 17 residues. Full variable domain (remainder filled in from reference TRBV7-3 and TRBJ1-5): GAGVSQTPSNKVTEKGKYVELRCDPISGHTALYWYRQSLGQGPEFLIYFQGTGAADDSGLPNDRFFAVRPEGSVSTLKIQRTERGDSAVYLCASSSNARTGINQPQHFGDGTRLSIL.

This clone has only one observation. The junction and the germline gene differ at one end; a read error may be behind it. The J gene is TRBJ2-7, the V gene TRBV7-9; 10 nucleotides match TRBD1. Germline CDR1 reads SEHNR; CDR2 reads FQNEAQ (reference sequence). The CDR3 sequence is 13 residues long. The CDR3 here is CSSSHGQGVLSYF. The CDR3 DNA is TGTTCCAGCAGCCACGGACAGGGGGTACTGTCGTACTTC.

This clone occurred a few times. This chain connects TRBV6-6 to TRBJ1-1, with D unresolved. Germline V gene lookup returns CDR1 MNHNY and CDR2 SVGAGI (reference sequence). V was cut by 2 bases and J by 1 base, with 14 bases left in between. CDR3 length: 16 residues. For the CDR3, the DNA is TGTGCCAGCAGTTACGGTCCCGCGGCCCAGAACACTGAAGCTTTCTTT. This translates into CASSYGPAAQNTEAFF.

V and J are TRBV7-2 and TRBJ1-2; 9 nucleotides line up with TRBD1. Germline CDR1 and CDR2: SGHTA and FQGNSA. Trimming took 4 bases from V and 7 from J; bases not matched to a gene: 10. The CDR3 sequence is 15 residues long. The CDR3 sequence: CASSSTSGTGFGYTF. CDR3 DNA sequence: TGTGCCAGCAGCTCCACCTCCGGGACAGGGTTTGGCTACACCTTC.

The chain carries TRBV14 and TRBJ2-7; 8 nucleotides line up with TRBD1. J gave up 1 base and V 2 bases, and 1 base lay outside the gene matches. The CDR3 is 14 amino acids. Germline CDR1 is SGHDN and CDR2 is FVKESK. CDR3 DNA: TGTGCCAGCAGCCAAAACAGGGGGTCCTACGAGCAGTACTTC. It encodes CASSQNRGSYEQYF.

This clone was observed a handful of times. The genes are TRBV7-2 and TRBJ2-7; TRBD1 aligns across 9 bases. The CDR3 loop spans 16 amino acids. Trimming removed 6 bases from V and 0 bases from J; junction bases left unmatched: 9. Germline assignment: CDR1 SGHTA and CDR2 FQGNSA. CDR3 loop: CASRVDRDRVSYEQYF. The CDR3 region has the DNA TGTGCCAGCAGGGTAGACCGGGACAGGGTCTCCTACGAGCAGTACTTC. The whole variable domain, remainder taken from reference TRBV7-2 and TRBJ2-7, is GAGVSQSPSNKVTEKGKDVELRCDPISGHTALYWYRQSLGQGLEFLIYFQGNSAPDKSGLPSDRFSAERTGGSVSTLTIQRTQQEDSAVYLCASRVDRDRVSYEQYFGPGTRLTVT.

This clone came up a few times. The genes are TRBV5-4 and TRBJ2-1; D is possibly TRBD2 (5 bases). The ends were cut back, 0 bases at V and 4 bases at J, with 14 bases in the middle. The CDR3 consists of 16 residues. Germline V gene sequence: CDR1 SGHNT, CDR2 YYREEE (reference sequence). The CDR3 coding sequence is TGTGCCAGCAGCTTGGCTGGCGGGCCTAGATACAATGAGCAGTTCTTC. Protein: CASSLAGGPRYNEQFF.

This chain joins TRBV20-1 and TRBJ1-2, with D perhaps TRBD1 (5 bases). The ends were cut back, 4 bases at V and 4 bases at J, with 7 bases in the middle. Looked up from germline, CDR1 is DFQATT and CDR2 is SNEGSKA (reference sequence). The CDR3 has 11 amino acids. Written as DNA, the CDR3 is TGCAGTGCTACTGACAGCTATGGCTACACCTTC. This gives the protein CSATDSYGYTF.

This sequence joins TRBV6-5 and TRBJ2-1; D possibly corresponds to TRBD2 (6 bases). Trimming removed 5 bases at V and 8 bases at J, with 19 bases between. The germline V gene encodes CDR1 MNHEY and CDR2 SVGAGI. CDR3 length: 15 residues. In DNA form, the CDR3 reads TGTGCCAGCAGTCCGAGCGGGCTAACCTCGGATGAGCAGTTCTTC. This encodes CASSPSGLTSDEQFF.

The chain couples TRBV5-1 to TRBJ1-2; 8 nucleotides match TRBD1. CDR1 and CDR2 from the germline V gene are SGHRS and YFSETQ. Unmatched junction bases numbered 3, after V lost 4 bases and J lost 4 bases. The CDR3 totals 13 residues. CDR3 sequence (DNA): TGCGCCAGCAGCCCGGGACAGGTCTATGGCTACACCTTC. Protein: CASSPGQVYGYTF.

The chain joins TRBV2 to TRBJ1-6; the D is unclear. The CDR3 length is 13 residues. Germline CDR1 SNHLY, CDR2 FYNNEI. V was shortened by 1 base and J by 16 bases, with 14 bases between the two germline ends. Here the CDR3 DNA reads TGTGCCAGCAGTGAAGAGACGGGATCAGCTCTCCACTTT. The encoded protein is CASSEETGSALHF. The entire variable domain, with the rest obtained from reference TRBV2 and TRBJ1-6, is as follows: EPEVTQTPSHQVTQMGQEVILRCVPISNHLYFYWYRQILGQKVEFLVSFYNNEISEKSEIFDDQFSVERPDGSNFTLKIRSTKLEDSAMYFCASSEETGSALHFGNGTRLTVT.

This chain links TRBV28 with TRBJ1-2; TRBD1 matches 7 bases. Germline V lookup: CDR1 MDHEN, CDR2 SYDVKM. This CDR3 comprises 14 residues. J gave up 5 bases and V 6 bases, and 9 bases lay outside the gene matches. The CDR3 loop reads CASSPYRGGYGYTF. The CDR3 nucleotides read TGTGCCAGCAGCCCCTACAGGGGTGGGTATGGCTACACCTTC.

In this sample, this clone turned up once. The rearrangement joins TRBV28 to TRBJ1-5, with D unclear. This CDR3 is built from 14 residues. Germline V CDR1 and CDR2: MDHEN, SYDVKM. The germline V and J ends were trimmed by 5 bases and 8 bases, with 16 bases remaining between them. The CDR3 sequence: CASSSSWNREPQHF. The CDR3 nucleotides are TGTGCCAGCAGTAGTAGTTGGAACCGGGAGCCCCAGCATTTT.

This clone was observed a single time. The chain has TRBV27 and TRBJ2-3; tentative D call: TRBD1 (5 bases). V lost 6 bases and J lost 6, with 10 bases in between. Germline V gene sequence: CDR1 MNHEY, CDR2 SMNVEV (reference sequence). This CDR3 is 12 amino acids long. This CDR3 is CASSLPGDTQYF. CDR3 DNA: TGTGCCAGCAGCCTGCCAGGGGATACGCAGTATTTT.